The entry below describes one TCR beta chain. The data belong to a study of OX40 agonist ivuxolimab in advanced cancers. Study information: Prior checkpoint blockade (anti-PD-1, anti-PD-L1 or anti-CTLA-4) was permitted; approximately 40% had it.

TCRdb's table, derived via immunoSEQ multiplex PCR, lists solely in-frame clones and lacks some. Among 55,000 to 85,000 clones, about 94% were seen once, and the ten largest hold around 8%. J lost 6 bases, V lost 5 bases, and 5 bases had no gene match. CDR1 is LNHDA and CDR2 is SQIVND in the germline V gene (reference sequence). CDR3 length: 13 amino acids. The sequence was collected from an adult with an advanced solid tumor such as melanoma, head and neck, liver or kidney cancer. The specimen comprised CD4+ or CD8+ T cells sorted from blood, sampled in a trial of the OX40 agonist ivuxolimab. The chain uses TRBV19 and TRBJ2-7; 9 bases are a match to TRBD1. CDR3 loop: CASSVQGAGEQYF. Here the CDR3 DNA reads TGTGCCAGTAGTGTACAGGGGGCTGGCGAGCAGTACTTC.